The 20 T cell receptor beta chains below were found in one sample sequenced in a study of blood T cell repertoires in COVID-19. Clones were read by immunoSEQ multiplex PCR, and TCRdb kept only the in-frame ones, dropping some. The sample includes some 74,000 clones, roughly 80% of them seen just once. Sequencing input: peripheral blood. Receptors originate from a human donor in a cohort sampled during active COVID-19.

The CDR3 spells CASRSRAYGYTF. As DNA, the CDR3 is TGTGCCAGTAGGAGCAGGGCATACGGCTACACCTTC. This sequence joins TRBV19 and TRBJ1-2; D is possibly TRBD1 (5 bases). There are 12 residues in the CDR3. The V end lost 6 bases, the J end lost 8 bases, and 13 bases lay between the germline ends. Germline-derived CDR1 and CDR2 are LNHDA and SQIVND (reference sequence).

This clone was seen more than once but under ten times. CDR3 in DNA: TGTGCCATCAACCGGGGACTAGCGGGAGGGCCGGTTACCGGGGAGCTGTTTTTT. It specifies CAINRGLAGGPVTGELFF. The gene calls are TRBV10-3 and TRBJ2-2; TRBD2 matches 16 bases. The CDR3 length is 18 residues. CDR1 and CDR2 (germline): ENHRY, SYGVKD. The J segment lost 5 bases and the V segment lost 7 bases, leaving 10 bases of the junction unmatched.

The V gene is TRBV7-2, the J gene TRBJ1-3, with D perhaps TRBD1 (5 bases). There are 17 residues in the CDR3. Trimming pared 1 base from V and 0 bases from J, leaving 13 bases between. The V gene's germline CDR1 is SGHTA and CDR2 FQGNSA. The CDR3 DNA is TGTGCCAGCAGCTTAGAATTCAGGGCCAGCTCTGGAAACACCATATATTTT. It yields the protein CASSLEFRASSGNTIYF.

This chain connects TRBV6-6 to TRBJ1-5; no clear D gene. Trimming pared 0 bases from V and 1 base from J, leaving 10 bases between. Looked up from germline, CDR1 is MNHNY and CDR2 is SVGAGI (reference sequence). The CDR3 contains 16 residues. The DNA for the CDR3 is TGTGCCAGCAGTTACTCGAGACCCAGGAGCAATCAGCCCCAGCATTTT. Residues: CASSYSRPRSNQPQHF.

This clone is a singleton in its sample. The J gene is TRBJ2-7, the V gene TRBV28; 10 bases map to TRBD1. The V gene's germline CDR1 is MDHEN and CDR2 SYDVKM. V lost 6 bases, J lost 4 bases, and 6 bases stayed unmatched. The CDR3 has 14 amino acids. The CDR3 DNA follows: TGTGCCAGCAGGGGACAGGGGTTTGGTTACGAGCAGTACTTC. Residues: CASRGQGFGYEQYF. Supplemented by reference TRBV28 and TRBJ2-7, the full variable domain reads DVKVTQSSRYLVKRTGEKVFLECVQDMDHENMFWYRQDPGLGLRLIYFSYDVKMKEKGDIPEGYSVSREKKERFSLILESASTNQTSMYLCASRGQGFGYEQYFGPGTRLTVT.

The genes are TRBV30 and TRBJ1-2; TRBD1 matches at 7 bases. CDR3 length: 13 residues. CDR1 GTSNPN and CDR2 SVGIG come from the germline V gene (reference sequence). After removal of 1 base from V and 8 bases from J, the junction contained 7 bases not matched to a gene. Here the CDR3 reads CAWSDQGVSGYTF. The CDR3 coding sequence is TGTGCCTGGAGTGATCAGGGGGTTTCCGGCTACACCTTC. Variable domain in full (rest from reference TRBV30 and TRBJ1-2): SQTIHQWPATLVQPVGSPLSLECTVEGTSNPNLYWYRQAAGRGLQLLFYSVGIGQISSEVPQNLSASRPQDRQFILSSKKLLLSDSGFYLCAWSDQGVSGYTFGSGTRLTVV.

The chain couples TRBV6-2 or TRBV6-3 to TRBJ2-7; 8 bases agree with TRBD1. Trimming removed 3 bases from V and 4 bases from J; junction bases left unmatched: 8. Germline V lookup: CDR1 MNHEY, CDR2 SVGEGT. The CDR3 runs to 15 residues. CDR3 sequence reads: CASSYQGARLYEQYF. The CDR3 DNA reads as TGTGCCAGCAGTTATCAGGGGGCTCGATTATACGAGCAGTACTTC.

This clone was seen a single time. This chain uses TRBV5-1 with TRBJ2-5, with TRBD1 matching over 8 bases. V lost 4 bases and J lost 4; bases outside the gene matches: 6. The CDR3 is 14 residues long. Germline values: CDR1 SGHRS, CDR2 YFSETQ. The CDR3 region is CASSNGQGRETQYF. CDR3 DNA sequence: TGCGCCAGCAGCAACGGACAGGGTCGAGAGACCCAGTACTTC.

This clone occurred a few times. This chain joins TRBV5-6 and TRBJ2-1, with D possibly TRBD2 on 5 matching bases. Between the trimmed V and J ends, which lost 1 base and 3 bases, there was a span of 11 bases. Germline-derived CDR1 and CDR2 are SGHDT and YYEEEE. CDR3 size: 15 residues. DNA of the CDR3: TGTGCCAGCAGCTTGTTCGGAGGAAGCTACAATGAGCAGTTCTTC. Its protein product is CASSLFGGSYNEQFF.

The chain carries TRBV7-2 and TRBJ2-7; 9 bases align to TRBD1. Germline V gene data show CDR1 as SGHTA and CDR2 as FQGNSA. The V and J ends lost 3 bases and 9 bases, in that order; junction bases with no gene match: 12. CDR3 length: 15 residues. The CDR3 DNA follows: TGTGCCAGCAGCTTCCAGGGACAGGGAACCCACGGGCAGTACTTC. Encoded protein: CASSFQGQGTHGQYF. The full variable domain, with the rest looked up from reference TRBV7-2 and TRBJ2-7, is GAGVSQSPSNKVTEKGKDVELRCDPISGHTALYWYRQSLGQGLEFLIYFQGNSAPDKSGLPSDRFSAERTGGSVSTLTIQRTQQEDSAVYLCASSFQGQGTHGQYFGPGTRLTVT.

The rearrangement uses TRBV21-1 and TRBJ2-1; TRBD2 is the table's D call, not checked against the DNA. TRBV21-1 is tagged as a pseudogene. The CDR3 spans 15 residues. The CDR3 DNA reads as TGTGCCAGCAGCGAAGGAACTAGCGGGAGCAATGAGCAGTTCTTC. Protein product: CASSEGTSGSNEQFF.

This rearrangement joins TRBV7-2 to TRBJ2-5; 8 bases align to TRBD2. The germline CDR1 and CDR2 sequences are SGHTA and FQGNSA. The CDR3 is 14 residues long. The trim removed 1 base at V and 5 bases at J, leaving 3 bases unmatched. The CDR3 region has the DNA TGTGCCAGCAGCTTAGAAGCGGGAGATGAGACCCAGTACTTC. This translates into CASSLEAGDETQYF.

The genes are TRBV29-1 and TRBJ2-3; possibly TRBD2 for D (7 bases). The CDR3 length is 13 residues. With 2 bases removed from V and 4 bases from J, the gap between germline ends came to 10 bases. The germline CDR1 and CDR2 sequences are SQVTM and ANQGSEA. This CDR3 is CSVESGGPDTQYF. The CDR3 region has the DNA TGCAGCGTTGAATCGGGGGGCCCAGATACGCAGTATTTT.

The rearrangement uses TRBV5-1 and TRBJ1-1; TRBD1 agrees at 8 bases. Germline values: CDR1 SGHRS, CDR2 YFSETQ. With 3 bases clipped from V and 1 base from J, the junction kept 2 bases outside the gene matches. The CDR3 runs 14 residues. The CDR3 is CASSSDRGNTEAFF. CDR3 nucleotide sequence: TGCGCCAGCAGCTCCGACAGGGGGAACACTGAAGCTTTCTTT.

The V and J genes are TRBV3-1 (or the pseudogene TRBV3-2) and TRBJ2-7, with a possible D match to TRBD1 (6 bases). V was pared by 4 bases and J by 4 bases, with 8 bases between. Per the germline V gene, CDR1 is LGHDT and CDR2 is YNNKEL (reference sequence). This CDR3 contains 12 residues. This chain's CDR3 is CASSLDRYEQYF. The CDR3 bases are TGTGCCAGCAGCCTCGACAGGTACGAGCAGTACTTC.

The genes are TRBV6-5 and TRBJ2-3; 7 bases fit TRBD2. The J segment lost 1 base and the V segment lost 2 bases, leaving 3 bases of the junction unmatched. The CDR3 spans 15 residues. Germline V lookup: CDR1 MNHEY, CDR2 SVGAGI. The CDR3 DNA sequence: TGTGCCAGCAGTTACCGCAGCGGGGGCACAGATACGCAGTATTTT. Its translation is CASSYRSGGTDTQYF.

V and J are TRBV15 and TRBJ2-5; D gene ambiguous. CDR3 size: 13 residues. V was trimmed by 0 bases and J by 3 bases, leaving 5 bases between them. Per the germline V gene, CDR1 is LNHNV and CDR2 is YYDKDF (reference sequence). The CDR3 DNA sequence: TGTGCCACCAGCAGAGACCAGGAAGAGACCCAGTACTTC. As protein: CATSRDQEETQYF.

The rearrangement joins TRBV3-1 (or the pseudogene TRBV3-2) to TRBJ2-7; D perhaps matches TRBD2 (7 bases). The germline CDR1 and CDR2 sequences are LGHDT and YNNKEL (reference sequence). CDR3 size: 13 residues. V lost 7 bases to trimming and J lost 6 bases, with 16 bases between them. The CDR3, as DNA: TGTGCCAGCAACATGGGGGGGGGCGGCGAGCAGTACTTC. It specifies CASNMGGGGEQYF.

The table lists this clone with a few counts. The chain combines TRBV15 with TRBJ1-5; perhaps TRBD1 as D (6 bases). Between the trimmed V and J ends, which lost 5 bases and 6 bases, there was a span of 20 bases. The CDR3 is 16 amino acids. In germline, CDR1 is LNHNV, CDR2 YYDKDF (reference sequence). CDR3 nucleotides: TGTGCCACCAGCTCCCTCGCGGGGGGCTCGGGTCAGCCCCAGCATTTT. Translating it yields CATSSLAGGSGQPQHF. The full variable domain, with the rest looked up from reference TRBV15 and TRBJ1-5, is DAMVIQNPRYQVTQFGKPVTLSCSQTLNHNVMYWYQQKSSQAPKLLFHYYDKDFNNEADTPDNFQSRRPNTSFCFLDIRSPGLGDTAMYLCATSSLAGGSGQPQHFGDGTRLSIL.

This rearrangement joins TRBV24-1 to TRBJ1-5; possible D gene TRBD1, 6 bases. The V end lost 5 bases, the J end lost 7 bases, and 14 bases lay between the germline ends. The CDR3 runs to 14 residues. CDR1 is KGHDR and CDR2 is SFDVKD in the germline V gene. CDR3 protein: CATSGGGAHQPQHF. The CDR3 DNA reads as TGTGCCACCAGTGGCGGGGGGGCCCACCAGCCCCAGCATTTT.